The text below deals with one TCR beta chain. The antigen it binds to is not known. No much larger clone is present one base from it, and per-base qualities are unavailable. The data were obtained in a study of T-cell reconstitution after alpha-beta-depleted transplantation in children (dated by TCRdb to about 2016). For the wider study: Using TCR repertoire profiling, the study followed T-cell immune reconstitution in a quantitative way in children after TCRalphabeta/CD19-depleted allogeneic hematopoietic cell transplantation.

The CDR3, from cysteine to phenylalanine, totals 19 residues. CDR3 DNA only is kept here, 57 bases in frame from base 1. The library was obtained by PCR. Sequencer: Illumina HiSeq 2500. To normalize quantification of the TCRbeta repertoire, the TCR libraries were built with molecular barcoding that relied on unique molecular identifiers. The raw public data were reprocessed by TCRdb itself: fastp quality trimming at Q25, MiXCR clonotype calling, in-frame beta chains only. Identical CDR3 protein sequences are pooled into one entry, listed with their most common genes and DNA. Across this sample there are nearly 550,000 distinct CDR3 sequences, with approximately 20% seen only once. More than 2.5% of the sample is held by the ten biggest clonotypes.

The chain is made from TRBV21-1 and TRBJ2-4; TRBD2 is taken as the D call from the table, unchecked against the DNA. TRBV21-1 is listed as a pseudogene. This clonotype was sampled from a human donor who donated a stem cell graft to a child with acute lymphoblastic leukemia. Here the sequenced sample was PBMCs from the stem cell graft donor, taken from the stem cell graft. The DNA sequence follows: TGTGCCAGCAGCAAAGTCTCAGGGCCTACCGGGCCTTTTAAAAACATTCAGTACTTC. The resulting protein is CASSKVSGPTGPFKNIQYF.